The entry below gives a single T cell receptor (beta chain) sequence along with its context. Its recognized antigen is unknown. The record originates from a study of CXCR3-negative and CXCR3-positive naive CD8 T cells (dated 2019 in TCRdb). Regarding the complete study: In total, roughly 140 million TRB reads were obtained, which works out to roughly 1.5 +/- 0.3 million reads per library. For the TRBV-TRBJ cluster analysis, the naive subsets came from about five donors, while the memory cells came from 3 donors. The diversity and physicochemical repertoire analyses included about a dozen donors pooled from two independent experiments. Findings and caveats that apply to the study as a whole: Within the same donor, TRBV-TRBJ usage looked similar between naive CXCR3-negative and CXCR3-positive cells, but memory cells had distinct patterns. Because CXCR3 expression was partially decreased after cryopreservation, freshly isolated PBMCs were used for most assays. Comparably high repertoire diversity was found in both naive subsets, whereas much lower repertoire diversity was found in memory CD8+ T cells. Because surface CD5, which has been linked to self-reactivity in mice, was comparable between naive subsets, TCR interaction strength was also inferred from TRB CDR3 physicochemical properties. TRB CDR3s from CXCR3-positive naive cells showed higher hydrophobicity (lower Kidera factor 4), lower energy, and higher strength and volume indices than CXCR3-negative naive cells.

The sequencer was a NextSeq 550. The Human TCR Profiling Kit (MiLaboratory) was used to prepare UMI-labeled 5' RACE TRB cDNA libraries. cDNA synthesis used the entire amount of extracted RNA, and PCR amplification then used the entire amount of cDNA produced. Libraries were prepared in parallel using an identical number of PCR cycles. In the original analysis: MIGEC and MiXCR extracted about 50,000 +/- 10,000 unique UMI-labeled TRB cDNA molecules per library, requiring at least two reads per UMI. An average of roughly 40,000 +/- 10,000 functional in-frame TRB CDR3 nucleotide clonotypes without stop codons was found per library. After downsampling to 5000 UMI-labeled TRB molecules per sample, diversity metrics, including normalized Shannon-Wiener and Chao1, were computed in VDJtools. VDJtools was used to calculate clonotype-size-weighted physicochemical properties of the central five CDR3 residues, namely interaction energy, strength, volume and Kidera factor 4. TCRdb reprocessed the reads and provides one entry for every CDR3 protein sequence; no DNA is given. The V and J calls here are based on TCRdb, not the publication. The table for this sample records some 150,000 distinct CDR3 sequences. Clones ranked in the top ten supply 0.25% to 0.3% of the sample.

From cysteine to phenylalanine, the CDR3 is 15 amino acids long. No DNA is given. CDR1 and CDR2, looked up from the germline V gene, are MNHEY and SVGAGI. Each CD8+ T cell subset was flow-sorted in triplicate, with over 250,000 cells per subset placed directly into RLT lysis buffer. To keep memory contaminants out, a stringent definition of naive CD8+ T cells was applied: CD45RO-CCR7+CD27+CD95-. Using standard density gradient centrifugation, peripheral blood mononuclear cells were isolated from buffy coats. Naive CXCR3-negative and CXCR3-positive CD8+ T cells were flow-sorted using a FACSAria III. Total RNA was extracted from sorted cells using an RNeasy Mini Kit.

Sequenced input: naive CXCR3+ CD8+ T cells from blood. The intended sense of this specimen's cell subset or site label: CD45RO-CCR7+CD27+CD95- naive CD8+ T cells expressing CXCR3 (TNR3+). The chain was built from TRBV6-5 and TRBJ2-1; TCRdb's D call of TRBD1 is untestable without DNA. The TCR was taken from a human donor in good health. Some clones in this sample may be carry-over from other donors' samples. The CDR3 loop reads CASSPTGLAYNEQFF.